One sample yielded the 23 T cell receptor beta chains listed below, sequenced in a study of Ad26.COV2.S vaccination and SARS-CoV-2 variants. Treatment of the sample: some 20 received Ad26.COV2.S at low or high dose, single or two shots; 5 received placebo; per-sample allocation not given. Day 63 following the first vaccine or placebo injection was when the samples were taken. The assay was immunoSEQ multiplex PCR, and TCRdb's table has in-frame clones only and misses some. The sample shows around 450,000 clones, roughly nine tenths of them seen only once. The material sequenced was peripheral blood, taken in a trial of Ad26.COV2.S vaccine versus placebo. Source of these receptors: a person aged 18-65 years who received the Ad26.COV2.S COVID-19 vaccine or a placebo.

The rearrangement links TRBV5-1 to TRBJ1-1; D unclear. This CDR3 comprises 15 residues. With 0 bases removed from V and 1 base from J, the gap between germline ends came to 10 bases. Germline CDR1 and CDR2: SGHRS and YFSETQ. The CDR3 bases are TGCGCCAGCAGCTTGGTTCCCTACAGGAACACTGAAGCTTTCTTT. It specifies CASSLVPYRNTEAFF.

This clone was detected once. Germline is not matched at one junction end, which may reflect a read error. The chain recombines TRBV7-8 with TRBJ2-5; either TRBD1 or TRBD2 may fit D (5 bases each). Germline V gene data show CDR1 as SGHVS and CDR2 as FQNEAQ. The CDR3 loop spans 11 amino acids. CDR3 in DNA: TGTGCCAGCAGCTTAGTGGGACGGCCTGACTTC. It specifies CASSLVGRPDF.

The V and J genes are TRBV9 and TRBJ2-1; D unresolved. The germline CDR1 and CDR2 sequences are SGDLS and YYNGEE. This CDR3 is 13 amino acids long. Trimming took 3 bases from V and 7 from J, leaving 11 bases between them. DNA for the CDR3: TGTGCCAGCAGCGCTCGACTTGGGAATGAGCAGTTCTTC. It translates to CASSARLGNEQFF.

The gene calls are TRBV4-2 and TRBJ1-4; D is possibly TRBD1 (6 bases). The V end lost 0 bases, the J end lost 0 bases, and 8 bases lay between the germline ends. The CDR3 is 16 residues long. Per the germline V gene, CDR1 is LGHNA and CDR2 is YNFKEQ. The DNA for the CDR3 is TGTGCCAGCAGCCAAGAGGGGGGGCCAACTAATGAAAAACTGTTTTTT. Its translation: CASSQEGGPTNEKLFF.

The chain links TRBV25-1 to TRBJ2-3, with D possibly TRBD2 on 6 matching bases. CDR1 and CDR2 from the germline V gene are MGHDK and SYGVNS. Trimming took 4 bases from V and 2 from J, leaving 10 bases between them. The CDR3 length is 14 residues. CDR3 coding DNA: TGTGCCAGCAGTGTCCAGCGGGCCACAGATACGCAGTATTTT. Its protein product is CASSVQRATDTQYF. Full variable domain (missing parts from reference TRBV25-1 and TRBJ2-3): EADIYQTPRYLVIGTGKKITLECSQTMGHDKMYWYQQDPGMELHLIHYSYGVNSTEKGDLSSESTVSRIRTEHFPLTLESARPSHTSQYLCASSVQRATDTQYFGPGTRLTVL.

The V gene is TRBV24-1, the J gene TRBJ2-3; the D gene is possibly TRBD1 (6 bases). This CDR3 contains 16 residues. The germline V gene has CDR1 KGHDR and CDR2 SFDVKD. The V end lost 3 bases, the J end lost 0 bases, and 12 bases lay between the germline ends. The CDR3 nucleotides are TGTGCCACCAGTGATGGACAGAGGGCTAGCACAGATACGCAGTATTTT. Translation gives CATSDGQRASTDTQYF.

The gene calls are TRBV7-2 and TRBJ2-3; a weak D match, TRBD2 (6 bases). V was cut by 2 bases and J by 7 bases, with 10 bases left in between. This CDR3 spans 13 amino acids. The germline V gene has CDR1 SGHTA and CDR2 FQGNSA. CDR3 sequence reads: CASSLNGRNTQYF. DNA of the CDR3: TGTGCCAGCAGCTTAAACGGGAGAAATACGCAGTATTTT.

V usage is TRBV13 and J usage is TRBJ2-7; D is possibly TRBD1 (5 bases). V was trimmed by 3 bases and J by 6 bases, leaving 9 bases between them. The CDR3 is made up of 12 amino acids. CDR1 is PRHDT and CDR2 is FYEKMQ in the germline V gene (reference sequence). The chain's CDR3 is CASSFRQFEQYV. CDR3 DNA: TGTGCCAGCAGCTTCCGACAGTTCGAGCAGTACGTC.

This sequence joins TRBV6-5 and TRBJ1-4; D remains unclear. Trimming took off 3 bases at V and 6 bases at J, with 11 bases between the two ends. The V gene's germline CDR1 is MNHEY and CDR2 SVGAGI. CDR3 length equals 14 residues. The CDR3 region is CASSYRGPYEKLFF. The CDR3 nucleotides read TGTGCCAGCAGTTATAGAGGGCCCTATGAAAAACTGTTTTTT.

This clone appeared once. V gene TRBV5-8 combines with J gene TRBJ2-3, with 7 bases fitting TRBD2. Germline V gives CDR1 SGHTS, CDR2 YDEGEE. The trim removed 3 bases at V and 6 bases at J, leaving 7 bases unmatched. This CDR3 has 14 residues. The CDR3 coding sequence is TGTGCCAGCAGCTGGGCCCAACTAGCGGATACGCAGTATTTT. As protein: CASSWAQLADTQYF.

Turning to this clone: The same CDR3 can be traced to other DNA sequences in this sample. V gene TRBV28 combines with J gene TRBJ2-3; TRBD2 might be the D (5 bases). The germline V gene encodes CDR1 MDHEN and CDR2 SYDVKM. The CDR3 runs 15 residues. Trimming shortened V by 3 bases and J by 0 bases, and 10 bases separated the two germline ends. CDR3 nucleotides: TGTGCCAGCAGTTTTAACCGGGGAAGCACAGATACGCAGTATTTT. Its protein product is CASSFNRGSTDTQYF.

This chain connects TRBV11-2 to TRBJ2-7, with D hard to call. Trimming pared 3 bases from V and 0 bases from J, leaving 6 bases between. From germline, CDR1 is SGHAT and CDR2 FQNNGV. The CDR3 is 13 residues long. The DNA for the CDR3 is TGTGCCAGCAGCTTCTTGAACTCCTACGAGCAGTACGTC. It yields the protein CASSFLNSYEQYV.

The chain combines TRBV6-6 with TRBJ2-1, with 11 bases lining up with TRBD1. J lost 2 bases, V lost 5 bases, and 11 bases had no gene match. The CDR3 covers 18 residues. The germline gives CDR1 MNHNY, CDR2 SVGAGI (reference sequence). The CDR3 DNA is TGTGCCAGCAGTCGAGACCTTTGGACAGGGGGCCCCTACAATGAGCAGTTCTTC. Amino acid sequence: CASSRDLWTGGPYNEQFF.

V usage is TRBV10-3 and J usage is TRBJ2-5; the D is unclear. V lost 10 bases, J lost 1 base, and 13 bases lay in between. Germline CDR1 ENHRY, CDR2 SYGVKD. The CDR3 extends over 13 amino acids. The DNA for the CDR3 is TGTGCCACCGCGTGGCAGGCCCAAGAGACCCAGTACTTC. Its protein product is CATAWQAQETQYF.

The chain employs TRBV3-1 (or the pseudogene TRBV3-2) and TRBJ2-5, with D possibly being TRBD2 (7 bases). Germline CDR1 is LGHDT and CDR2 is YNNKEL (reference sequence). V gave up 9 bases and J gave up 5 bases, with 22 bases separating them. This CDR3 comprises 15 residues. CDR3 in DNA: TGTGCCAGTACCCGCCAAGGGGGGGAGTGGGAGACCCAGTACTTC. It codes for CASTRQGGEWETQYF.

The V and J genes are TRBV6-5 and TRBJ1-4; D perhaps matches TRBD1 (6 bases). The CDR3 length is 13 residues. Germline CDR1 reads MNHEY; CDR2 reads SVGAGI. V lost 3 bases and J 10 bases, leaving 12 bases between the germline ends. The CDR3 nucleotides are TGTGCCAGCAGTTATGGGGGGGCGGGAAAACTGTTTTTT. Amino acids: CASSYGGAGKLFF.

This clone is a singleton in its sample. The rearrangement links TRBV2 to TRBJ1-2; TRBD1 aligns across 12 bases. Germline values: CDR1 SNHLY, CDR2 FYNNEI. The CDR3 length is 14 residues. J gave up 4 bases and V 6 bases, and 3 bases lay outside the gene matches. CDR3 protein: CASRGTGGSYGYTF. The CDR3 DNA reads TGTGCCAGCAGGGGGACAGGGGGCTCCTATGGCTACACCTTC.

This chain joins TRBV11-2 and TRBJ1-5, with D possibly matching TRBD1 (6 bases). This CDR3 is 17 amino acids long. V was clipped by 0 bases and J by 4 bases, with 16 bases between them. The germline gives CDR1 SGHAT, CDR2 FQNNGV. Here the CDR3 DNA reads TGTGCCAGCAGCTTAGATCTGAATCCAACAGGGAATCAGCCCCAGCATTTT. Protein sequence: CASSLDLNPTGNQPQHF.

The rearrangement joins TRBV5-1 to TRBJ2-7, with a weak D call TRBD2 (5 bases). Per the germline V gene, CDR1 is SGHRS and CDR2 is YFSETQ. CDR3 length: 15 amino acids. Trimming cost V 0 bases and J 3 bases, with 13 bases left between them. DNA for the CDR3: TGCGCCAGCAGCTTGGCTCCTGGTGGGAGCTACGAGCAGTACTTC. This translates into CASSLAPGGSYEQYF.

This chain links TRBV27 with TRBJ2-1, with TRBD2 matching over 13 bases. CDR3 length: 15 residues. V lost 6 bases to trimming and J lost 6 bases; unmatched junction nucleotides: 5. Germline CDR1 reads MNHEY; CDR2 reads SMNVEV (reference sequence). CDR3 loop: CASRLLAGGGNEQFF. Here the CDR3 DNA reads TGTGCCAGCAGACTACTAGCGGGGGGGGGCAATGAGCAGTTCTTC.

V and J are TRBV7-2 and TRBJ2-1, with D tentatively TRBD2 (6 bases). V was trimmed by 5 bases and J by 0 bases, leaving 17 bases between them. Germline-derived CDR1 and CDR2 are SGHTA and FQGNSA. The CDR3 extends over 17 amino acids. The CDR3 region is CASSPQVGTSSYNEQFF. As DNA, the CDR3 is TGTGCCAGCAGCCCCCAGGTCGGGACTTCCTCCTACAATGAGCAGTTCTTC.

This chain links TRBV12-5 with TRBJ1-1, with D maybe TRBD1 (6 bases). V was cut by 7 bases and J by 1 base, with 13 bases left in between. The CDR3 is 14 amino acids. CDR1 and CDR2 from the germline V gene are LGHNT and FRNRAP. Here the CDR3 reads CASARDTRNTEAFF. Here the CDR3 DNA reads TGTGCTAGTGCCCGGGACACGAGGAACACTGAAGCTTTCTTT.

The chain joins TRBV28 to TRBJ1-1; D call uncertain. CDR3 length: 14 residues. The germline gives CDR1 MDHEN, CDR2 SYDVKM. Trimming removed 5 bases at V and 1 base at J, with 11 bases between. CDR3: CASSEEIGNTEAFF. As DNA, the CDR3 is TGTGCCAGCAGTGAGGAAATCGGGAACACTGAAGCTTTCTTT.